This T cell receptor beta chain was identified during a study of Ad26.COV2.S vaccination and SARS-CoV-2 variants (dated by TCRdb to the early 2020s). Concerning the study at large: Donors in the vaccine arm were drawn from COV1001, a multicentre, randomized, double-blind, placebo-controlled phase I-IIa trial testing Ad26.COV2.S in healthy adults. Ad26.COV2.S was given intramuscularly at 5x10^10 or 1x10^11 viral particles, as a single shot or as two shots 56 days apart. Blinding of investigators to trial group allocation was maintained during experiments and outcome assessment. The TCR-sequenced set comprised about 30 samples: some 20 Ad26.COV2.S vaccine recipients, 5 placebo recipients and 8 SARS-CoV-2 convalescent individuals. Participants in the trial were split at random into five groups of five each, receiving low-dose or high-dose Ad26.COV2.S once or twice, or else placebo on both occasions. TCRbeta repertoire sequencing was used to assess the specificity and breadth of SARS-CoV-2-reactive T cell receptors after Ad26.COV2.S vaccination. The study at large found these results: Substantial breadth of spike-specific CD8+ and CD4+ T cell responses was reported after vaccination. Higher spike-specific TCR breadth was observed in Ad26.COV2.S recipients than in placebo recipients (P = 0.0014). The study was not powered for comparison of responses between vaccine doses or regimens. Vaccine and placebo recipients had similar non-spike TCR breadth, a finding consistent with the vaccine containing only spike. The authors noted that total T cell responses may have been underestimated by the TCR breadth and depth analyses.

V is cut back by 1 base and J by 10 bases, with 8 bases in the junction unmatched. The CDR3 sequence holds 15 residues, the cysteine and phenylalanine included. Here the CDR3 DNA is all that survives: 45 bases in frame from base 1. As encoded in the germline V gene (reference sequence), CDR1 is LGHDT while CDR2 is YNNKEL. The meaning of the sample's treatment or condition label: some 19 received Ad26.COV2.S at low or high dose, single or two shots; about 5 received placebo; per-sample allocation not given. Repertoires of vaccine and placebo recipients were sequenced from samples taken on day 63 after the first injection. In Cohort 1b, about 25 adults aged 18-55 years were enrolled at a single site in Boston, USA, between 29 July and 7 August 2020. Ad26.COV2.S was a replication-incompetent adenovirus type 26 vector that expressed a prefusion-stabilized SARS-CoV-2 spike protein derived from the original Wuhan strain.

The immunoSEQ Assay was used to sequence TCRbeta CDR3 regions. After extraction, genomic DNA underwent amplification by bias-controlled multiplex PCR, followed by high-throughput sequencing. The original methods were these. To quantify the absolute abundance of every unique TCRbeta CDR3 region, sequences were collapsed and filtered. Usable DNA was measured by amplifying reference genes present in all nucleated cells, and TCRbeta template counts were normalized to that usable DNA to estimate T cell fraction. Repertoire TCRs were annotated as SARS-CoV-2-specific by exact matching of V gene, CDR3 amino acid sequence and J gene to a known reactive TCR set. The reference SARS-CoV-2 TCR set came from MIRA and was filtered for enrichment in COVID-19-positive ImmuneCODE repertoires, removing public or cross-reactive TCRs. Using the MIRA antigens, annotated TCRs were further analysed by specific ORF or by position within an ORF. Breadth was defined as annotated unique rearrangements over total unique productive rearrangements; depth was the summed frequency of those rearrangements. TCR breadth was compared between groups using two-sided Wilcoxon rank-sum tests. TCRdb took this table from immuneACCESS and kept in-frame rearrangements with V and J called. Such tables lack part of the clones; where checked against another copy, unresolved V genes explain under half of the gap, and the rest is unexplained. The V and J calls and clone size come from that table; D and trimming were worked out from the DNA. This sample lists over 350,000 clones; approximately 86% were detected once. The top ten clonotypes cover approximately 3.7% of the sample.

Comment on this clone: Its antigen is still unknown. Base qualities are not recorded, but no much larger clone differs from it by a single base.

Sequences were derived from peripheral blood, sampled in a trial of Ad26.COV2.S vaccine versus placebo. This receptor chain uses TRBV3-1 (or the pseudogene TRBV3-2) and TRBJ2-1; TRBD2 fits 9 bases in the junction. This sequence originates from a person between 18 and 60 years old who received the Ad26.COV2.S COVID-19 vaccine or a placebo. CDR3 sequence: CASSQGNSGGGEQFF. At the DNA level, the sequence is TGTGCCAGCAGCCAAGGTAATAGCGGGGGCGGGGAGCAGTTCTTC.